The subject of this entry is one TCR beta chain. This receptor's antigen is unknown. The sample comes from a study of CXCR3-negative and CXCR3-positive naive CD8 T cells (dated by TCRdb to the late 2010s). About the full investigation: Approximately 140 million TRB reads were obtained in total, roughly 1.5 +/- 0.3 million reads per library. The TRBV-TRBJ cluster analysis covered naive subsets from a handful of donors and memory cells from 3 donors. Data from 11 donors, pooled across two independent experiments, went into the diversity and physicochemical repertoire analyses.

Sequences SGHVS (CDR1) and FNYEAQ (CDR2) are obtained from the germline V gene. Its CDR3 holds 15 amino acids, cysteine through phenylalanine. The record lacks a DNA sequence. Beyond this particular receptor, the publication reports: Because surface CD5, which is linked to self-reactivity in mice, was comparable between the naive subsets, TCR interaction strength was also inferred from the physicochemical properties of TRB CDR3s. Naive CXCR3-negative and CXCR3-positive cells from the same donor showed similar TRBV-TRBJ usage, whereas memory cells showed distinct patterns. Both naive subsets had comparably high repertoire diversity, while memory CD8+ T cells had much lower repertoire diversity. Compared with CXCR3-negative naive cells, CXCR3-positive naive cells had TRB CDR3s with higher hydrophobicity (lower Kidera factor 4), lower energy, and higher strength and volume indices. Freshly isolated PBMCs were used for most assays because CXCR3 expression partially decreased after cryopreservation.

Sequencing took place on a NextSeq 550. The Human TCR Profiling Kit (MiLaboratory) was used to make UMI-labeled 5' RACE TRB cDNA libraries. The full amount of extracted RNA was used for cDNA synthesis, and the full amount of resulting cDNA was used for PCR amplification. Libraries were prepared in parallel using an identical number of PCR cycles. In the original analysis: With a minimum of two reads required per UMI, MIGEC and MiXCR pulled out about 57,000 +/- 9,900 unique UMI-labeled TRB cDNA molecules from each library. An average of about 40,000 +/- 10,000 functional in-frame TRB CDR3 nucleotide clonotypes without stop codons was found per library. After downsampling to 5000 UMI-labeled TRB molecules per sample, diversity metrics, including normalized Shannon-Wiener and Chao1, were computed in VDJtools. VDJtools was used to calculate clonotype-size-weighted physicochemical properties of the central five CDR3 residues, namely interaction energy, strength, volume and Kidera factor 4. Reads reprocessed by TCRdb are summarized as one entry per CDR3 protein sequence, and DNA is absent. These V and J calls originate from TCRdb's pipeline instead of the authors' own analysis. The table for this sample lists some 140,000 distinct CDR3 sequences. The ten largest make up roughly 0.39% of the sample.

For each CD8+ T cell subset, flow sorting was done in triplicate, and under 350,000 cells per subset went directly into RLT lysis buffer. Naive CD8+ T cells were defined stringently as CD45RO-CCR7+CD27+CD95- to exclude memory contaminants. Peripheral blood mononuclear cells were isolated from buffy coats by standard density gradient centrifugation. A FACSAria III was used to flow-sort naive CD8+ T cells into CXCR3-negative and CXCR3-positive populations. An RNeasy Mini Kit was used to extract total RNA from the sorted cells. Sequencing used naive CXCR3+ CD8+ T cells from blood. Read against the paper, the sample's cell subset or site label means: CD45RO-CCR7+CD27+CD95- naive CD8+ T cells expressing CXCR3 (TNR3+). The chain was built from TRBV7-6 and TRBJ2-3; the TRBD2 assignment by TCRdb is unverifiable without DNA. This clonotype originated in a human donor in good health. Some clones in this sample may be carry-over from other donors' samples. The CDR3 region reads CASSPERGDTDTQYF.